The T cell receptor (beta chain) under discussion was sequenced for a study of blood T cell repertoires in COVID-19. Generated by immunoSEQ multiplex PCR, the TCRdb table keeps only in-frame clones and is missing some. This sample has about 42,000 clones, with around three quarters found just once. V gave up 7 bases and J gave up 1 base, with 13 bases separating them. The CDR3 is 15 residues long. Germline loops: CDR1 SEHNR, CDR2 FQNEAQ (reference sequence). Sequenced input: peripheral blood. V and J are TRBV7-9 and TRBJ1-4; tentative D call: TRBD1 (6 bases). This TCR derives from a woman of 80 years or more with acute or convalescent COVID-19. The CDR3 DNA reads as TGTGCCAGCACCGAATCAGGGGTAACTAATGAAAAACTGTTTTTT. It translates to CASTESGVTNEKLFF.